The 14 T cell receptor beta chains listed next were all sequenced from one sample in a study of T cells after yellow fever vaccination. TCRdb reprocessed the 5' RACE reads with MiXCR, giving one entry per CDR3 protein. In the table there are under 500,000 distinct CDR3 sequences, around 20% of which are singletons. The specimen comprised PBMCs, sampled before the yellow fever booster vaccination. The receptors stem from a man between 18 and 29 years old who received the YFV17D yellow fever vaccine.

This clonotype was observed a handful of times. The chain carries TRBV7-9 and TRBJ2-1, with TRBD1 identical over 7 bases. CDR1 is SEHNR, CDR2 FQNEAQ, per germline (reference sequence). V shed 5 bases and J 8 bases; nucleotides not matched to a gene: 12. The CDR3 loop spans 15 amino acids. The CDR3 sequence: CASSLGRGPLDEQFF. CDR3 coding DNA: TGTGCCAGCAGCCTAGGAAGGGGGCCACTCGATGAGCAGTTCTTC.

This clonotype was counted a few times. The chain is built from TRBV5-1 and TRBJ2-5; D is possibly TRBD2 (5 bases). Trimming left V 1 base short and J 5 bases short, with 9 bases between. This CDR3 comprises 13 residues. CDR1 and CDR2 from the germline V gene are SGHRS and YFSETQ. DNA for the CDR3: TGCGCCAGCAGCTTGTGGGGAGAGGAGACCCAGTACTTC. Translation gives CASSLWGEETQYF.

The chain joins TRBV7-2 to TRBJ2-5, with 8 bases lining up with TRBD2. Germline CDR1 is SGHTA and CDR2 is FQGNSA. Trimming removed 8 bases from V and 4 bases from J; junction bases left unmatched: 6. The length of the CDR3 is 13 residues. The DNA for the CDR3 is TGTGCCAGCGGCGCGGGGGGCGCAGAGACCCAGTACTTC. It specifies CASGAGGAETQYF.

The chain combines TRBV7-6 with TRBJ2-5; 10 bases map to TRBD1. After removal of 4 bases from V and 2 bases from J, the junction contained 7 bases not matched to a gene. The CDR3 length is 16 residues. The V gene's germline CDR1 is SGHVS and CDR2 FNYEAQ. CDR3 sequence: CASSSWTGGVQETQYF. Here the CDR3 DNA reads TGTGCCAGCAGCTCGTGGACAGGGGGGGTTCAAGAGACCCAGTACTTC.

The J gene is TRBJ2-6, the V gene TRBV7-8, with a tentative D call TRBD2 (6 bases). V was clipped by 5 bases and J by 2 bases, with 16 bases between them. CDR3 length equals 17 residues. Germline CDR1 and CDR2: SGHVS and FQNEAQ. The CDR3: CASSRRGARPGANVLTF. For the CDR3, the DNA is TGTGCCAGCAGCCGGCGCGGGGCCCGGCCTGGGGCCAACGTCCTGACTTTC.

This clonotype was seen a few times. V usage is TRBV6-5 and J usage is TRBJ2-1, with a possible D match to TRBD2 (6 bases). The CDR3 spans 12 residues. From germline, CDR1 is MNHEY and CDR2 SVGAGI. V gave up 7 bases and J gave up 9 bases, with 13 bases separating them. Here the CDR3 reads CASTRLEGEQFF. The CDR3 DNA is TGTGCCAGCACCAGACTAGAGGGTGAGCAGTTCTTC.

This clonotype appeared a few times. This chain joins TRBV6-5 and TRBJ2-1; perhaps TRBD2 as D (7 bases). Per the germline V gene, CDR1 is MNHEY and CDR2 is SVGAGI. The CDR3 spans 15 residues. V dropped 6 bases and J dropped 11 bases, with 23 bases sitting between them. This CDR3 is CASSPPGGPWFKQFF. CDR3 sequence (DNA): TGTGCCAGCAGCCCACCCGGGGGGCCCTGGTTCAAGCAGTTCTTC.

The gene calls are TRBV7-9 and TRBJ2-1; D call uncertain. CDR3 size: 12 residues. Germline-derived CDR1 and CDR2 are SEHNR and FQNEAQ (reference sequence). Trimming left V 7 bases short and J 6 bases short, with 10 bases between. The CDR3 DNA reads TGTGCCAGCACCCCTCCGGGCAATGAGCAGTTCTTC. Translation: CASTPPGNEQFF.

This clonotype was counted a few times. The chain joins TRBV4-2 to TRBJ1-1, with TRBD1 identical over 7 bases. CDR1 and CDR2 (germline): LGHNA, YNFKEQ. The junction had 9 bases not matched to a gene; V was cut back by 0 bases and J by 5 bases. This CDR3 spans 16 amino acids. The DNA of the CDR3 is TGTGCCAGCAGCCAAGAGACAGGGAGACGGGAAACTGAAGCTTTCTTT. Translated: CASSQETGRRETEAFF.

This clonotype was detected only a few times. This chain joins TRBV2 and TRBJ1-6; D perhaps matches TRBD1 (5 bases). Trimming shortened V by 6 bases and J by 10 bases, and 16 bases separated the two germline ends. CDR3 length equals 14 residues. Germline V CDR1 and CDR2: SNHLY, FYNNEI. CDR3 DNA sequence: TGTGCCAGCAGCCCTGGGGGGGTCGTGTCACCCCTCCACTTT. Its protein product is CASSPGGVVSPLHF.

CDR3 sequence: CSARDPTHTDTQYF. CDR3 in DNA: TGCAGTGCTAGGGACCCGACACACACAGATACGCAGTATTTT. V usage is TRBV20-1 and J usage is TRBJ2-3; D gene ambiguous. This CDR3 has 14 amino acids. Trimming removed 3 bases from V and 2 bases from J, with 12 bases in between. Looked up from germline, CDR1 is DFQATT and CDR2 is SNEGSKA (reference sequence).

Only a few counts were recorded for this clonotype. The CDR3 DNA reads as TGTGCCAGCAGTTTTTTTAACTTACCGACGGATACGCAGTATTTT. It yields the protein CASSFFNLPTDTQYF. V and J are TRBV12-3 or TRBV12-4 and TRBJ2-3; D unresolved. V lost 3 bases and J 6 bases, leaving 16 bases between the germline ends. The CDR3 covers 15 residues.

In its sample, this clonotype was seen a few times. The rearrangement links TRBV19 to TRBJ2-7, with D perhaps TRBD1 (6 bases). V gave up 5 bases and J gave up 3 bases, with 14 bases separating them. CDR1 and CDR2 (germline): LNHDA, SQIVND (reference sequence). The CDR3 consists of 14 residues. The CDR3 reads CASSLGQTGYEQYF. CDR3 in DNA: TGTGCCAGTAGTCTCGGACAGACGGGCTACGAGCAGTACTTC.

V gene TRBV6-2 or TRBV6-3 combines with J gene TRBJ2-4; a possible D gene is TRBD2 (6 bases). The CDR3 is 15 residues long. The V end was cut by 2 bases, the J end by 5 bases, with 13 bases between. The germline V gene has CDR1 MNHEY and CDR2 SVGEGT. The CDR3 is CASSYLGGRENIQYF. As DNA, the CDR3 is TGTGCCAGCAGTTACCTGGGGGGTAGAGAAAACATTCAGTACTTC.